This T cell receptor beta chain was observed in a study of T cell changes during pregnancy in multiple sclerosis. This CDR3 has 14 amino acids. In germline, CDR1 is ENHRY, CDR2 SYGVKD. V dropped 4 bases and J dropped 5 bases, with 12 bases sitting between them. The assay was immunoSEQ multiplex PCR, and TCRdb's table has in-frame clones only and misses some. The table shows 65,000 to 70,000 clones, with 80% to 95% occurring only once. This TCR was recovered from a female donor in good health, enrolled as a control in a pregnancy study. Sequenced here: peripheral blood, sampled in the third trimester of pregnancy. This chain uses TRBV10-3 with TRBJ1-5; weak D call: TRBD1 (5 bases). The CDR3 bases are TGTGCCATCAGTGGGCAGGGCAGGGATCAGCCCCAGCATTTT. Translation gives CAISGQGRDQPQHF.